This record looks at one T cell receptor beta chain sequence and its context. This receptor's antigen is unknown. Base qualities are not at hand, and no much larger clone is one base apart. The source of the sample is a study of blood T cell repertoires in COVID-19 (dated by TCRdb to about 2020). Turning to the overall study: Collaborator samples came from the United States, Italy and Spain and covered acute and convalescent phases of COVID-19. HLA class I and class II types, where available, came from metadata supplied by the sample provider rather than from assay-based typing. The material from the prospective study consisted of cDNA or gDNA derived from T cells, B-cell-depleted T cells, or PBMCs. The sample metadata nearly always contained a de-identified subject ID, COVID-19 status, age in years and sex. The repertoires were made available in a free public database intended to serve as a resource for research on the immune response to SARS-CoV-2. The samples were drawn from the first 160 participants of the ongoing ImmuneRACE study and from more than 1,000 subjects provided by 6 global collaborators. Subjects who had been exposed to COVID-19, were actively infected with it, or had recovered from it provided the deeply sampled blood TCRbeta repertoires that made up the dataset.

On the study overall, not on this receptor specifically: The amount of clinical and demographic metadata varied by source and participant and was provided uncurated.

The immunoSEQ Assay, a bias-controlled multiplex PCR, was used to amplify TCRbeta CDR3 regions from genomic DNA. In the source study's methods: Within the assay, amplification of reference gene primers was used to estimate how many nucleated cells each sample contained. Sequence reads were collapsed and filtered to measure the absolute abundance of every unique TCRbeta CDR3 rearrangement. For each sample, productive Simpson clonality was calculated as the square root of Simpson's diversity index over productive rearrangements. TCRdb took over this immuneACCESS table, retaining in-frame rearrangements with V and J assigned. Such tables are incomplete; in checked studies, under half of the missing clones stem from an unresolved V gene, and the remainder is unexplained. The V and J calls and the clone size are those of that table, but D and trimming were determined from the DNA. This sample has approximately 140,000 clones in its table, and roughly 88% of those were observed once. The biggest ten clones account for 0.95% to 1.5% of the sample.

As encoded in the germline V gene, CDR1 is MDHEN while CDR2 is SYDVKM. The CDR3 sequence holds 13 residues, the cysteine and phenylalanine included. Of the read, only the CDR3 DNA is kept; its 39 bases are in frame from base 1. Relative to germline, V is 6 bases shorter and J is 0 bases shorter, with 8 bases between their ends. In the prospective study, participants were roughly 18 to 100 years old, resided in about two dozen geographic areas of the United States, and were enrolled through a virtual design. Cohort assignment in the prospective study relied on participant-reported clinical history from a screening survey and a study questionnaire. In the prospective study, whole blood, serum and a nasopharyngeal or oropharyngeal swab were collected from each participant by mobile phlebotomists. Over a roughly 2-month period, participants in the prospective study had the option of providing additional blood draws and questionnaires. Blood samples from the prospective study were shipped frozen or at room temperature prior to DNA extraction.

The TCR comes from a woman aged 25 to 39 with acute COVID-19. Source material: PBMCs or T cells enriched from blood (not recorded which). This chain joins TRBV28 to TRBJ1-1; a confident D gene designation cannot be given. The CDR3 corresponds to CASRGTMNTEAFF. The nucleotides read TGTGCCAGCAGGGGCACAATGAACACTGAAGCTTTCTTT.